The next 5 T cell receptor beta chains were all read from a single sample in a study of blood T cell repertoires in COVID-19. Sequencing used immunoSEQ multiplex PCR; TCRdb keeps in-frame clones, though not all of them. The sample carries about 120,000 clones, 75% to 90% recorded once. The specimen was peripheral blood. The origin of the receptors is a man aged 60 to 75 with COVID-19, enrolled during active disease.

This chain uses TRBV19 with TRBJ1-5; 8 positions agree with TRBD1. The CDR3 contains 16 residues. Germline-derived CDR1 and CDR2 are LNHDA and SQIVND (reference sequence). V lost 1 base to trimming and J lost 0 bases; unmatched junction nucleotides: 2. CDR3 in amino acids: CASSIGTGRSNQPQHF. The CDR3 DNA follows: TGTGCCAGTAGTATAGGGACAGGGCGTAGCAATCAGCCCCAGCATTTT.

CDR3 DNA sequence: TGTGCCAGCAGTACGGACAGGGGACCTTATGGCTACACCTTC. Its translation is CASSTDRGPYGYTF. V and J are TRBV6-6 and TRBJ1-2; 9 bases are a match to TRBD1. This CDR3 comprises 14 residues. Germline V CDR1 and CDR2: MNHNY, SVGAGI (reference sequence). V shed 5 bases and J 5 bases; nucleotides not matched to a gene: 6.

The sample holds a few counts of this clone. V is TRBV6-4 and J is TRBJ1-4; weak D call: TRBD1 (5 bases). The CDR3 covers 19 residues. The germline CDR1 and CDR2 sequences are MRHNA and SNTAGT. V lost 3 bases, J lost 0 bases, and 20 bases lay in between. CDR3 sequence: CASSDGGGQTGATNEKLFF. In nucleotides, the CDR3 is TGTGCCAGCAGTGATGGGGGAGGGCAAACGGGTGCAACTAATGAAAAACTGTTTTTT.

The chain links TRBV27 to TRBJ1-3; 8 nucleotides line up with TRBD1. Germline CDR1 and CDR2: MNHEY and SMNVEV (reference sequence). The CDR3 runs 15 residues. V lost 10 bases and J lost 0; bases outside the gene matches: 8. The CDR3 bases are TGTGCCACCTCCCGGGACAGGTACTCTGGAAACACCATATATTTT. Encoded protein: CATSRDRYSGNTIYF.

V is TRBV12-3 or TRBV12-4 and J is TRBJ2-5; 9 positions agree with TRBD2. The CDR3 totals 13 residues. Trimming removed 5 bases from V and 5 bases from J; junction bases left unmatched: 3. CDR3 region: CASSGAGGETQYF. The CDR3 DNA is TGTGCCAGCAGTGGGGCGGGAGGGGAGACCCAGTACTTC.